Here is one TCR beta chain with its context. With 10 bases clipped from V and 0 bases from J, the junction kept 14 bases outside the gene matches. Germline-derived CDR1 and CDR2 are MNHEY and SMNVEV (reference sequence). The CDR3 runs 16 residues. The data belong to a study of control samples from healthy donors and cancer patients. Profiling relied on immunoSEQ multiplex PCR, and the TCRdb table lists in-frame clones only, not all of them. Of fewer than 95,000 clones listed, about 85% are singletons. The chain uses TRBV27 and TRBJ1-1; 7 nucleotides align to TRBD1. The clonotype was recovered from a woman in her 40s in good health. The sequencing input was blood. CDR3 DNA: TGTGCCACCCTACCCTGGGACAGCACCATGAACACTGAAGCTTTCTTT. It yields the protein CATLPWDSTMNTEAFF.